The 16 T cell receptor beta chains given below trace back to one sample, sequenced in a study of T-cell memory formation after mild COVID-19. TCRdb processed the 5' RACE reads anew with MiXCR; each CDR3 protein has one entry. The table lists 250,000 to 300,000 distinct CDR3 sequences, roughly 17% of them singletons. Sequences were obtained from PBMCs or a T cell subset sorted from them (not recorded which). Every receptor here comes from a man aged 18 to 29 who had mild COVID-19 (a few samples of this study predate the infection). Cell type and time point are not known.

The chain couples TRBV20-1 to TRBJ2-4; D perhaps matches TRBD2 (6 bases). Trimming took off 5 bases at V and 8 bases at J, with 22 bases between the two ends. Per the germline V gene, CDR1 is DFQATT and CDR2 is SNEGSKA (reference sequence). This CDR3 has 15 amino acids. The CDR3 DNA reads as TGCAGTGCTCTGACCGGGAGAGAGGGATTAGACATTCAGTACTTC. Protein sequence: CSALTGREGLDIQYF.

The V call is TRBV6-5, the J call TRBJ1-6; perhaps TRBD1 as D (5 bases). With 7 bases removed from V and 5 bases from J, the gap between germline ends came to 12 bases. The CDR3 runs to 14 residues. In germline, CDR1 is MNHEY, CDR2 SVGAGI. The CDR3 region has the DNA TGTGCCAGCACCCGACAGAGCAATAATTCACCCCTCCACTTT. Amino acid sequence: CASTRQSNNSPLHF.

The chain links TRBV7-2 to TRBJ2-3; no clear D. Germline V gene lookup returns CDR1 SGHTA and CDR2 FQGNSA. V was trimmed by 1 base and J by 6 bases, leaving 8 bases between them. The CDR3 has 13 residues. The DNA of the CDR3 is TGTGCCAGCAGCTTAGAACGTGAGGATACGCAGTATTTT. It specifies CASSLEREDTQYF.

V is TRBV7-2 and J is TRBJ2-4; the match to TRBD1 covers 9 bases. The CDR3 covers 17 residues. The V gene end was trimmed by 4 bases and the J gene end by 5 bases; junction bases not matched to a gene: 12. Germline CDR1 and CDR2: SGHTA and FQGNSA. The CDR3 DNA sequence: TGTGCCAGCAGCTCCATGACAGGGGGAGGGCGGGAAAACATTCAGTACTTC. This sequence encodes CASSSMTGGGRENIQYF.

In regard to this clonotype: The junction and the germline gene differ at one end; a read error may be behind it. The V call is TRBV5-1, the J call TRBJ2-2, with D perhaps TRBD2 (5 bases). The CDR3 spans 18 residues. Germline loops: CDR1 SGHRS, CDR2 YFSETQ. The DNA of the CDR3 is TGCGCCAGCAGTTTGGGGAACTCGATGGTGAGGGACACCGGGGAGCTGTTTTTT. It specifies CASSLGNSMVRDTGELFF.

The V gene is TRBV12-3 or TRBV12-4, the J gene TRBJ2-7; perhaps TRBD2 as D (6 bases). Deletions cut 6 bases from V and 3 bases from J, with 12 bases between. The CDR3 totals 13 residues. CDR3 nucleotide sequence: TGTGCCAGCAGACAAACTAGCTACTACGAGCAGTACTTC. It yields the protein CASRQTSYYEQYF.

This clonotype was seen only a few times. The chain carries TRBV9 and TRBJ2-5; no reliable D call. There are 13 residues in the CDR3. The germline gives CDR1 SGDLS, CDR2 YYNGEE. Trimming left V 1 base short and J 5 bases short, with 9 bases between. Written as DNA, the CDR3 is TGTGCCAGCAGCGTAATGGGTGTGGAGACCCAGTACTTC. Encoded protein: CASSVMGVETQYF.

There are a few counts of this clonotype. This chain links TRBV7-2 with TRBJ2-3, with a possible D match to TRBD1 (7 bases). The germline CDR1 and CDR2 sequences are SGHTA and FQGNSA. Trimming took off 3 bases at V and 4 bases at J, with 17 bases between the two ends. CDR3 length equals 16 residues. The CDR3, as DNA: TGTGCCAGCAGCTTGGGGGGCAGGGGGTCCGCAGATACGCAGTATTTT. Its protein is CASSLGGRGSADTQYF. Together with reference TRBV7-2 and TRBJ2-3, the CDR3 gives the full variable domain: GAGVSQSPSNKVTEKGKDVELRCDPISGHTALYWYRQSLGQGLEFLIYFQGNSAPDKSGLPSDRFSAERTGGSVSTLTIQRTQQEDSAVYLCASSLGGRGSADTQYFGPGTRLTVL.

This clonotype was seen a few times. The CDR3 is CSARRTQRASTDTQYF. DNA for the CDR3: TGCAGTGCTAGACGGACCCAGCGGGCTAGCACAGATACGCAGTATTTT. J is TRBJ2-3 and V is TRBV20-1, with D possibly matching TRBD2 (6 bases). Trimming took off 2 bases at V and 0 bases at J, with 15 bases between the two ends. The length of the CDR3 is 16 residues. CDR1 and CDR2 (germline): DFQATT, SNEGSKA (reference sequence).

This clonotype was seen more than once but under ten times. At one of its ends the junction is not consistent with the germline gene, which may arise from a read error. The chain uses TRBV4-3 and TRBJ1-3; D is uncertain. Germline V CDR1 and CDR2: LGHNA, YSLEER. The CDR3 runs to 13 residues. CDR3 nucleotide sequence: TGCGCCAGCAGATCGGTGGGTGGACACACCATATATTTT. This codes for CASRSVGGHTIYF.

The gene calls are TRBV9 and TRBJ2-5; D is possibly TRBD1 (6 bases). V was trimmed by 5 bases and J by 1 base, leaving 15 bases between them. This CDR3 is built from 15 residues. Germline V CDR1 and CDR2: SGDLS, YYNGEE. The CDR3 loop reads CASSSHGQIQETQYF. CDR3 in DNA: TGTGCCAGCAGTTCCCACGGACAGATCCAAGAGACCCAGTACTTC.

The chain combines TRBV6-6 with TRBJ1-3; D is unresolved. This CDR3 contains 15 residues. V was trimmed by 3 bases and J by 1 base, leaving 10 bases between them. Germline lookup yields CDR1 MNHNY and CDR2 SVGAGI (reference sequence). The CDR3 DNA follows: TGTGCCAGCAGTTATGCGGCCGGTTCTGGAAACACCATATATTTT. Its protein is CASSYAAGSGNTIYF.

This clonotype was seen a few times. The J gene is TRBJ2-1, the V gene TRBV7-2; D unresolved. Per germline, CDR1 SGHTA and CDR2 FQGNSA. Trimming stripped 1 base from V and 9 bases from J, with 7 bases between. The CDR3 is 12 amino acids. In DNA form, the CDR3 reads TGTGCCAGCAGCTTAGATAAGGGTGAGCAGTTCTTC. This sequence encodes CASSLDKGEQFF. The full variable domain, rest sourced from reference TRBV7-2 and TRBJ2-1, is GAGVSQSPSNKVTEKGKDVELRCDPISGHTALYWYRQSLGQGLEFLIYFQGNSAPDKSGLPSDRFSAERTGGSVSTLTIQRTQQEDSAVYLCASSLDKGEQFFGPGTRLTVL.

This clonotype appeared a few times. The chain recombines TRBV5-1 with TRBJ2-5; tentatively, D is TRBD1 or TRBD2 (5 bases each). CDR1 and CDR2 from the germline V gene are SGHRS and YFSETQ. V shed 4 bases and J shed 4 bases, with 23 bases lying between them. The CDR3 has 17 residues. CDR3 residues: CASSRSRGRHKGETQYF. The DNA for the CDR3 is TGCGCCAGCAGCCGGTCCCGGGGCAGGCATAAGGGAGAGACCCAGTACTTC.

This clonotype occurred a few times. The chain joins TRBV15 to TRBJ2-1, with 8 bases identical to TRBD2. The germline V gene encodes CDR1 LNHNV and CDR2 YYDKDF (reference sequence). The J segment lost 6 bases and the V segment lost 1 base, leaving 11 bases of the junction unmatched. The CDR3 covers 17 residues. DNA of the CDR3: TGTGCCACCAGCAGAGCGTCGGGGGGGCCGTTTGTCAATGAGCAGTTCTTC. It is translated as CATSRASGGPFVNEQFF.

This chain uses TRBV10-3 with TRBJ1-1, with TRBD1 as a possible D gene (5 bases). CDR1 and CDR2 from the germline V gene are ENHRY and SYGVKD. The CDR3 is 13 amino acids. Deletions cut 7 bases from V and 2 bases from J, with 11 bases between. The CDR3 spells CAINGALNTEAFF. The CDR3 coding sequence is TGTGCCATCAATGGGGCGTTAAACACTGAAGCTTTCTTT.